This record looks at one TCR beta chain sequence and its context. What it binds is unknown. The sample originates from a study of cytotoxic CD8 clonotypes in ibrutinib-treated CLL. Study summary: The average sample held roughly 250,000 productive templates and fewer than 100,000 productive rearrangements.

Target depth was 1 in 200,000 to 1 in 1 million T cells, about 10x per clonotype. This table comes from immunoSEQ multiplex PCR, and its TCRdb copy is limited to in-frame clones, with some not included. The sample lists about 140,000 clones, under 95% occurring once. General observations from the study: Private clonotypes, not public ones, expanded at ibrutinib response.

V was clipped by 1 base and J by 0 bases, with 7 bases between them. The CDR3 is made up of 14 amino acids. Germline V gene lookup returns CDR1 MGHRA and CDR2 YSYEKL. The sequencing used PBMCs, collected after 12 months of ibrutinib treatment. This TCR came from a human donor with chronic lymphocytic leukemia. This chain joins TRBV4-1 and TRBJ2-7; no firm D call. Written as DNA, the CDR3 is TGCGCCAGCAGCCAAGTCAGTATCTCCTACGAGCAGTACTTC. Encoded protein: CASSQVSISYEQYF.